This T cell receptor beta chain was identified during a study of cytomegalovirus exposure and HLA in healthy donors. Study-level points and caveats: The study designated about 180 TCR beta chains cytomegalovirus-associated. Later analysis demonstrated an association between a missense DCLRE1C variant and TCR beta V- and J-gene trimming. The study dropped some indistinguishable V segments, TRBV6-2 and TRBV6-3 among them.

A word on this clone: The antigen remains undetermined.

60 Vbeta and 13 Jbeta primers were used in PCR. Only in-frame clones appear in the TCRdb table, and some are missing; sequencing was by immunoSEQ multiplex PCR. Of some 100,000 clones in the sample, just under 70% are singletons; the top ten hold approximately 5.4%. V was pared by 4 bases and J by 5 bases, with 6 bases of the junction left unmatched. The germline gives CDR1 LNHDA, CDR2 SQIVND (reference sequence). CDR3 length: 14 residues. V is TRBV19 and J is TRBJ1-2; 8 nucleotides align to TRBD1. This receptor was identified in a woman in her 70s in good health and CMV-seropositive. Material: PBMCs. The CDR3 spells CASSNQGAGYGYTF. As DNA, the CDR3 is TGTGCCAGTAGTAACCAGGGGGCTGGTTATGGCTACACCTTC.